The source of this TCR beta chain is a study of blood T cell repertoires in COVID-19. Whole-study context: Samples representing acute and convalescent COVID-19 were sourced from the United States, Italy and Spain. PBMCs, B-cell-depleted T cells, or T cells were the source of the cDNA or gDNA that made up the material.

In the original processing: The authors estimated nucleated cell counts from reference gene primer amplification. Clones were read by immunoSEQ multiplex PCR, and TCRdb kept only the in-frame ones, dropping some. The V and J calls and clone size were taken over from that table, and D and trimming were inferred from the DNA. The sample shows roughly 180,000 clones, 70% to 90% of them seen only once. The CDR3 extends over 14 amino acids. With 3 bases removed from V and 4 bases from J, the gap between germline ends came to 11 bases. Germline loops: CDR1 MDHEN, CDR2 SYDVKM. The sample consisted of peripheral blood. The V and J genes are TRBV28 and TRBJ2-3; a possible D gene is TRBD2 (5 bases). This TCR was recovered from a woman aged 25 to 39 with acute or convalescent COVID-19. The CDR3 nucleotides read TGTGCCAGCAGTTTTACTCACGGGGCAGATACGCAGTATTTT. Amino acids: CASSFTHGADTQYF.